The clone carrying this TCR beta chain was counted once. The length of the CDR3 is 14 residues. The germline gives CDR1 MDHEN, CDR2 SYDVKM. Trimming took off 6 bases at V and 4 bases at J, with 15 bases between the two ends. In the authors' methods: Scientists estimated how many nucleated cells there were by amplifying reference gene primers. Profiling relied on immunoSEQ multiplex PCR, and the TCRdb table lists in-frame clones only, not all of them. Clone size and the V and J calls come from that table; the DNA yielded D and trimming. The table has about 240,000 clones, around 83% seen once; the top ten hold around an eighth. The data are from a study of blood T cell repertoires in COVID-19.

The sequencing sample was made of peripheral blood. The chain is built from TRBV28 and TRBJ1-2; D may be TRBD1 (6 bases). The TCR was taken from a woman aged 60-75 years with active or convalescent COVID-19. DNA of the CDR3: TGTGCCAGCAGCTCCCCCGACAGGTTCTATGGCTACACCTTC. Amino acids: CASSSPDRFYGYTF.